These 30 T cell receptor beta chains were sequenced from one sample in a study of blood T cell repertoires in COVID-19. Assay: immunoSEQ multiplex PCR; the TCRdb copy retains only in-frame clones and omits some. The sample has a few hundred thousand clones; 88% are singletons. The sequencing input was PBMCs or T cells enriched from blood (not recorded which). The receptors were sampled from a woman under 30 who had recovered from COVID-19.

The chain is built from TRBV7-2 and TRBJ2-1, with D tentatively TRBD1 (6 bases). CDR3 length: 13 residues. V shed 6 bases and J shed 8 bases, with 14 bases lying between them. Germline assignment: CDR1 SGHTA and CDR2 FQGNSA. This chain's CDR3 is CASRKDSPHEQFF. The CDR3 coding sequence is TGTGCCAGCAGAAAGGACAGTCCGCATGAGCAGTTCTTC.

The chain carries TRBV4-1 and TRBJ2-3, with D uncertain. Germline CDR1 is MGHRA and CDR2 is YSYEKL. V lost 5 bases, J lost 8 bases, and 8 bases lay in between. The CDR3 extends over 11 amino acids. The CDR3 DNA sequence: TGCGCCAGCAGCTCCCCAGGTACGCAGTATTTT. Translation gives CASSSPGTQYF.

This sequence joins TRBV13 and TRBJ2-3, with TRBD1 as a possible D gene (6 bases). Trimming took 5 bases from V and 3 from J, leaving 9 bases between them. This CDR3 contains 13 residues. Germline loops: CDR1 PRHDT, CDR2 FYEKMQ (reference sequence). The CDR3 nucleotides read TGTGCCAGCAGCCCAACAGGGACAGATACGCAGTATTTT. Its protein is CASSPTGTDTQYF.

A few counts support this clone. CDR3 nucleotides: TGCAGCGTTGAAGATAAGGCCAGGGGTGACTACGAGCAGTACTTC. It translates to CSVEDKARGDYEQYF. This chain uses TRBV29-1 with TRBJ2-7, with D possibly being TRBD1 (6 bases). This CDR3 is 15 amino acids long. V gave up 0 bases and J gave up 3 bases, with 15 bases separating them. Germline CDR1 SQVTM, CDR2 ANQGSEA.

This chain uses TRBV6-1 with TRBJ2-5; 11 bases agree with TRBD1. The CDR3 contains 15 residues. In germline, CDR1 is MNHNS, CDR2 SASEGT. The ends lost 1 base at V and 5 bases at J; junction bases unmatched: 3. CDR3 residues: CASSEGTGGGETQYF. In nucleotides, the CDR3 is TGTGCCAGCAGTGAAGGGACAGGGGGCGGGGAGACCCAGTACTTC.

There are a few counts of this clone. The J gene is TRBJ1-2, the V gene TRBV4-2; D is perhaps TRBD1 (5 bases). V shed 3 bases and J shed 6 bases, with 14 bases lying between them. CDR1 and CDR2 (germline): LGHNA, YNFKEQ. This CDR3 spans 14 amino acids. Written as DNA, the CDR3 is TGTGCCAGCAGCCAGCCCCCGCGGGGGGATGGCTACACCTTC. Amino acid sequence: CASSQPPRGDGYTF.

V is TRBV4-1 and J is TRBJ2-2; TRBD1 aligns across 9 bases. CDR1 and CDR2 from the germline V gene are MGHRA and YSYEKL. The CDR3 covers 16 residues. The J segment lost 5 bases and the V segment lost 5 bases, leaving 9 bases of the junction unmatched. CDR3 sequence (DNA): TGCGCCAGCAGCGTTCAACAGGGGGCATGGACCGGGGAGCTGTTTTTT. It specifies CASSVQQGAWTGELFF.

The chain joins TRBV29-1 to TRBJ1-2, with 8 bases matching TRBD1. The CDR3 spans 13 residues. J gave up 1 base and V 8 bases, and 6 bases lay outside the gene matches. CDR1 SQVTM and CDR2 ANQGSEA come from the germline V gene. This CDR3 is CSLRTGINYGYTF. The CDR3 region has the DNA TGCAGCCTCAGGACAGGGATTAACTATGGCTACACCTTC.

This clone was counted once. The chain is built from TRBV4-2 and TRBJ1-6; 10 nucleotides match TRBD1. CDR1 LGHNA and CDR2 YNFKEQ come from the germline V gene. This CDR3 comprises 16 residues. V lost 0 bases, J lost 13 bases, and 9 bases stayed unmatched. CDR3 bases: TGTGCCAGCAGCCAAGATGAAGGGACAGGGGTCATTCCCCTCCACTTT. Amino acid sequence: CASSQDEGTGVIPLHF.

The sample holds one count of this clone. The chain links TRBV11-2 to TRBJ2-5; TRBD1 matches at 10 bases. Trimming removed 5 bases from V and 7 bases from J; junction bases left unmatched: 13. Germline loops: CDR1 SGHAT, CDR2 FQNNGV. The CDR3 totals 16 residues. The CDR3 is CASSPTGQGRARTQYF. CDR3 DNA: TGTGCCAGCAGCCCCACGGGACAGGGGAGGGCTAGGACCCAGTACTTC.

CDR3 nucleotide sequence: TGTGCCAGTAGTAAGGACAGGTCTTACACCGGGGAGCTGTTTTTT. This codes for CASSKDRSYTGELFF. The chain has TRBV19 and TRBJ2-2; TRBD1 matches 7 bases. Germline CDR1 is LNHDA and CDR2 is SQIVND (reference sequence). The CDR3 has 15 amino acids. With 4 bases clipped from V and 3 bases from J, the junction kept 5 bases outside the gene matches.

The chain carries TRBV5-1 and TRBJ1-6, with unresolved D. Trimming pared 7 bases from V and 8 bases from J, leaving 16 bases between. Germline V gene sequence: CDR1 SGHRS, CDR2 YFSETQ. The CDR3 is 14 amino acids. The CDR3 region has the DNA TGCGCCAGCTGCCCCGGACTCCAAGATTCACCCCTCCACTTT. It encodes CASCPGLQDSPLHF.

The J gene is TRBJ2-1, the V gene TRBV20-1; 14 bases fit TRBD2. Losses at the gene ends were 3 bases for V and 8 bases for J; bases not matched to a gene: 9. CDR3 length: 16 residues. Germline loops: CDR1 DFQATT, CDR2 SNEGSKA (reference sequence). The CDR3 region is CSASARLAGGRDEQFF. The DNA of the CDR3 is TGCAGTGCTAGTGCCCGACTAGCGGGGGGGCGAGATGAGCAGTTCTTC.

The chain is built from TRBV30 and TRBJ2-7, with TRBD1 matching 10 bases. V lost 2 bases and J lost 5; bases outside the gene matches: 6. The CDR3 is 14 amino acids. The germline gives CDR1 GTSNPN, CDR2 SVGIG (reference sequence). The CDR3 DNA is TGTGCCTGGAGTTCTCCCGGGACAGGGGACGAGCAGTACTTC. This gives the protein CAWSSPGTGDEQYF.

This clone was found a few times. The chain carries TRBV27 and TRBJ1-5, with 9 nucleotides matching TRBD1. The CDR3 length is 15 residues. V lost 4 bases to trimming and J lost 7 bases; unmatched junction nucleotides: 8. The germline V gene encodes CDR1 MNHEY and CDR2 SMNVEV (reference sequence). CDR3 residues: CASSSTTTGGQPQHF. CDR3 sequence (DNA): TGTGCCAGCAGTTCTACTACCACAGGGGGCCAGCCCCAGCATTTT.

V usage is TRBV9 and J usage is TRBJ2-1; 12 bases match TRBD2. CDR3 length equals 15 residues. Trimming at V came to 4 bases and at J to 9 bases, leaving 8 bases not matched to a gene. Germline V lookup: CDR1 SGDLS, CDR2 YYNGEE. CDR3 region: CASSKASGGALEQFF. CDR3 DNA: TGTGCCAGCAGCAAAGCTAGCGGGGGGGCCCTTGAGCAGTTCTTC.

The V gene is TRBV5-4, the J gene TRBJ1-1; D might be TRBD1 (6 bases). CDR1 is SGHNT and CDR2 is YYREEE in the germline V gene (reference sequence). V was pared by 4 bases and J by 5 bases, with 12 bases between. The CDR3 contains 13 residues. CDR3 in amino acids: CASSRGGGTEAFF. For the CDR3, the DNA is TGTGCCAGCAGCCGAGGGGGGGGGACTGAAGCTTTCTTT.

The V gene is TRBV11-1, the J gene TRBJ2-3, with 7 bases fitting TRBD2. The germline V gene encodes CDR1 SGHAT and CDR2 FQDESV (reference sequence). The junction had 4 bases not matched to a gene; V was cut back by 5 bases and J by 5 bases. The length of the CDR3 is 13 residues. The CDR3 region has the DNA TGTGCCAGCAGCGGGGAGCGGGGAGATACGCAGTATTTT. Translation: CASSGERGDTQYF.

This clone was counted only a few times. V is TRBV19 and J is TRBJ2-1; 10 nucleotides align to TRBD2. The CDR3 has 14 amino acids. Per the germline V gene, CDR1 is LNHDA and CDR2 is SQIVND (reference sequence). With V trimmed by 5 bases and J by 4 bases, 2 bases remained unmatched. In DNA form, the CDR3 reads TGTGCCAGTAGTGGACTAGCGGCTTACAATGAGCAGTTCTTC. Protein product: CASSGLAAYNEQFF.

The V gene is TRBV5-1, the J gene TRBJ1-2, with 8 bases lining up with TRBD1. V dropped 4 bases and J dropped 4; count of bases not matched to a gene: 6. The CDR3 contains 14 residues. Germline V lookup: CDR1 SGHRS, CDR2 YFSETQ. The CDR3 nucleotides read TGCGCCAGCAGCCGGGGACAGGAACCCTATGGCTACACCTTC. Translation: CASSRGQEPYGYTF.

V usage is TRBV7-8 and J usage is TRBJ1-1; D might be TRBD1 (6 bases). The CDR3 is 12 amino acids. The germline CDR1 and CDR2 sequences are SGHVS and FQNEAQ. V shed 5 bases and J shed 6 bases, with 10 bases lying between them. The CDR3 protein is CASSLQGSEAFF. CDR3 in DNA: TGTGCCAGCAGCCTACAGGGTTCTGAAGCTTTCTTT.

The chain couples TRBV10-3 to TRBJ2-7; D possibly corresponds to TRBD2 (5 bases). The CDR3 extends over 13 amino acids. Trimming left V 10 bases short and J 3 bases short, with 16 bases between. The germline gives CDR1 ENHRY, CDR2 SYGVKD. In DNA form, the CDR3 reads TGTGCCACCTTGGCTTCGGGGAACTACGAGCAGTACTTC. It yields the protein CATLASGNYEQYF.

The chain uses TRBV9 and TRBJ2-3; D is uncertain. This CDR3 has 13 residues. V lost 0 bases to trimming and J lost 2 bases, with 4 bases between them. The germline CDR1 and CDR2 sequences are SGDLS and YYNGEE. The CDR3 bases are TGTGCCAGCAGCGTAGCCTTCACAGATACGCAGTATTTT. Protein: CASSVAFTDTQYF.

The chain combines TRBV6-6 with TRBJ2-3; TRBD2 matches 13 bases. J gave up 6 bases and V 6 bases, and 6 bases lay outside the gene matches. Germline V gene sequence: CDR1 MNHNY, CDR2 SVGAGI (reference sequence). This CDR3 contains 15 residues. Here the CDR3 reads CASRTSGGSRDTQYF. The CDR3 nucleotides read TGTGCCAGCAGGACTAGCGGGGGGTCCCGGGATACGCAGTATTTT.

This clone occurred once. This chain joins TRBV19 and TRBJ1-5; no reliable D call. From germline, CDR1 is LNHDA and CDR2 SQIVND (reference sequence). V lost 2 bases, J lost 0 bases, and 5 bases lay in between. This CDR3 is built from 14 residues. The CDR3 here is CASSITSSNQPQHF. As DNA, the CDR3 is TGTGCCAGTAGTATAACAAGTAGCAATCAGCCCCAGCATTTT.

The chain couples TRBV10-2 to TRBJ1-1; D is perhaps TRBD1 (5 bases). The V end lost 7 bases, the J end lost 8 bases, and 14 bases lay between the germline ends. CDR3 size: 12 residues. CDR1 and CDR2 (germline): WSHSY, SAAADI. This chain's CDR3 is CASIKGTREAFF. The CDR3 nucleotides read TGCGCCAGCATCAAAGGGACTCGCGAAGCTTTCTTT.

This chain links TRBV7-6 with TRBJ1-6; 8 nucleotides match TRBD1. The germline V gene encodes CDR1 SGHVS and CDR2 FNYEAQ. The CDR3 is 16 amino acids. J gave up 7 bases and V 5 bases, and 10 bases lay outside the gene matches. The CDR3 loop is CASSPRPGGLNSPLHF. DNA for the CDR3: TGTGCCAGCAGCCCTCGGCCAGGGGGCTTAAATTCACCCCTCCACTTT.

A few counts support this clone. The rearrangement joins TRBV4-1 to TRBJ1-5; the D gene is possibly TRBD1 (6 bases). The ends were cut back, 0 bases at V and 5 bases at J, with 11 bases in the middle. Germline CDR1 is MGHRA and CDR2 is YSYEKL. CDR3 length: 15 residues. The CDR3 DNA reads as TGCGCCAGCAGCCAAGAGACAGGAGATTATCAGCCCCAGCATTTT. Its translation: CASSQETGDYQPQHF.

The J gene is TRBJ1-1, the V gene TRBV12-3 or TRBV12-4; a possible D gene is TRBD1 (5 bases). The CDR3 spans 13 residues. The germline V and J ends were trimmed by 5 bases and 5 bases, with 12 bases remaining between them. The CDR3, as DNA: TGTGCCAGCAGTCTGTATGGGGGGACTGAAGCTTTCTTT. Translating it yields CASSLYGGTEAFF.

Comment on this clone: No DNA is shown, since the ends of the CDR3 on it are uncertain; the CDR3 is the one TCRdb lists. The chain employs TRBV10-1 and TRBJ2-2; the table names TRBD2, a call not compared with the DNA. The CDR3 has 12 residues if both end residues are counted. Germline V CDR1 and CDR2: WNHNN, SYGVQD (reference sequence). This CDR3 is CASSFGAGELFF.